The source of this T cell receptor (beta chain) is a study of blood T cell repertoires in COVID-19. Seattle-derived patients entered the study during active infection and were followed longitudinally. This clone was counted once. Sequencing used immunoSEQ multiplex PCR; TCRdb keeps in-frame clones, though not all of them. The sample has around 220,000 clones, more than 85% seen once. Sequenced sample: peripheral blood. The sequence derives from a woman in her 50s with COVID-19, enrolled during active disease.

The CDR3 region has the DNA TGCGCCAGCAGGTTTGCCCAGGGTACCGGGGAGCTGTTTTTT. As protein: CASRFAQGTGELFF. This sequence joins TRBV5-1 and TRBJ2-2; tentative D call: TRBD1 (5 bases). V lost 5 bases, J lost 5 bases, and 13 bases lay in between. This CDR3 has 14 amino acids. The germline V gene encodes CDR1 SGHRS and CDR2 YFSETQ.